Listed here are 31 T cell receptor beta chains from one sample, sequenced in a study of blood T cell repertoires in COVID-19. Clones were sequenced by immunoSEQ multiplex PCR, and TCRdb holds only the in-frame ones, with some missing. Of about 87,000 clones in the sample, 70% to 85% were seen once. The sample was peripheral blood. The receptors were gathered from a woman aged 45-59 years with acute or convalescent COVID-19.

The chain joins TRBV18 to TRBJ1-1, with a tentative D call TRBD1 (6 bases). The germline V gene has CDR1 KGHSH and CDR2 LQKENI. The CDR3 has 15 residues. V was trimmed by 3 bases and J by 4 bases, leaving 15 bases between them. The CDR3, as DNA: TGTGCCAGCTCACCTCAGGGGATAGGAAGCACTGAAGCTTTCTTT. It codes for CASSPQGIGSTEAFF. The entire variable domain, with the rest obtained from reference TRBV18 and TRBJ1-1, is as follows: NAGVMQNPRHLVRRRGQEARLRCSPMKGHSHVYWYRQLPEEGLKFMVYLQKENIIDESGMPKERFSAEFPKEGPSILRIQQVVRGDSAAYFCASSPQGIGSTEAFFGQGTRLTVV.

The V and J genes are TRBV4-1 and TRBJ2-1, with D maybe TRBD1 (7 bases). CDR3 size: 15 residues. CDR1 is MGHRA, CDR2 YSYEKL, per germline. V was trimmed by 3 bases and J by 5 bases, leaving 14 bases between them. The CDR3 reads CASSQWSRGDNEQFF. CDR3 nucleotides: TGCGCCAGCAGCCAGTGGTCCAGGGGGGACAATGAGCAGTTCTTC.

The chain uses TRBV6-1 and TRBJ2-1; D is perhaps TRBD2 (6 bases). Trimming removed 3 bases from V and 6 bases from J, with 15 bases in between. The CDR3 is made up of 15 amino acids. Germline CDR1 MNHNS, CDR2 SASEGT. DNA of the CDR3: TGTGCCAGCAGTGAGAGAGGGCTGGGGGGCAATGAGCAGTTCTTC. As protein: CASSERGLGGNEQFF.

This clone was recorded only once. This sequence joins TRBV28 and TRBJ2-7, with a weak D call TRBD2 (5 bases). CDR1 and CDR2 (germline): MDHEN, SYDVKM. The V end was cut by 3 bases, the J end by 1 base, with 16 bases between. This CDR3 has 16 residues. CDR3 in amino acids: CASSFPPDGGSYEQYF. CDR3 nucleotides: TGTGCCAGCAGTTTCCCCCCGGACGGAGGATCCTACGAGCAGTACTTC.

The sample holds one count of this clone. This chain joins TRBV19 and TRBJ1-4, with 8 bases identical to TRBD1. V shed 9 bases, J shed 1 base, and the junction held 7 bases outside the gene matches. The CDR3 sequence is 15 residues long. Germline CDR1 reads LNHDA; CDR2 reads SQIVND (reference sequence). CDR3 sequence reads: CARRTGTLTNEKLFF. The DNA of the CDR3 is TGTGCCAGGAGGACAGGGACGTTAACTAATGAAAAACTGTTTTTT.

This sequence joins TRBV28 and TRBJ1-2; D ambiguous. The CDR3 has 12 amino acids. Per the germline V gene, CDR1 is MDHEN and CDR2 is SYDVKM. V lost 3 bases, J lost 8 bases, and 10 bases lay in between. The CDR3 nucleotides are TGTGCCAGCAGTTTGAGTCTGCCGGGCTACACCTTC. Its translation is CASSLSLPGYTF.

This chain links TRBV5-1 with TRBJ2-1; 8 bases align to TRBD2. V lost 4 bases, J lost 8 bases, and 8 bases stayed unmatched. This CDR3 region has 14 residues. Germline assignment: CDR1 SGHRS and CDR2 YFSETQ. CDR3: CASSQGTSGDEQFF. The CDR3, as DNA: TGCGCCAGCAGCCAGGGGACTAGTGGGGATGAGCAGTTCTTC.

A few counts support this clone. The rearrangement joins TRBV12-3 or TRBV12-4 to TRBJ1-6, with D tentatively TRBD1 (5 bases). Deletions cut 1 base from V and 8 bases from J, with 6 bases between. The CDR3 has 13 residues. The chain's CDR3 is CASSLGQHSPLHF. Written as DNA, the CDR3 is TGTGCCAGCAGTTTAGGACAGCATTCACCCCTCCACTTT.

The chain's CDR3 is CASSLTGGGSYEQYF. The CDR3 coding sequence is TGTGCCAGCAGCCTCACAGGGGGCGGTTCCTACGAGCAGTACTTC. The rearrangement joins TRBV6-5 to TRBJ2-7; TRBD1 aligns across 9 bases. V dropped 6 bases and J dropped 1; count of bases not matched to a gene: 7. Germline CDR1 is MNHEY and CDR2 is SVGAGI. The CDR3 sequence is 15 residues long.

The V call is TRBV28, the J call TRBJ1-2; D is possibly TRBD1 (5 bases). The CDR3 totals 12 residues. The V gene lost 4 bases and the J gene lost 8 bases, with 11 bases spanning the gap. In germline, CDR1 is MDHEN, CDR2 SYDVKM. The CDR3 loop is CASSWAGLGYTF. The CDR3 nucleotides read TGTGCCAGCAGTTGGGCAGGGCTAGGCTACACCTTC.

The genes are TRBV14 and TRBJ1-2; a weak D match, TRBD1 (5 bases). This CDR3 is 14 amino acids long. V lost 2 bases, J lost 8 bases, and 15 bases lay in between. Germline values: CDR1 SGHDN, CDR2 FVKESK. Here the CDR3 reads CASSQMPRAPGYTF. The CDR3 DNA reads as TGTGCCAGCAGCCAAATGCCCAGGGCCCCCGGCTACACCTTC.

About this clone: This same CDR3 is encoded by further DNA sequences in the sample. The V and J genes are TRBV24-1 and TRBJ2-5; D not certain. V was clipped by 2 bases and J by 5 bases, with 5 bases between them. CDR3 length: 12 residues. CDR1 KGHDR and CDR2 SFDVKD come from the germline V gene. The CDR3 DNA sequence: TGTGCCACCAGTGATTCCCGGGAGACCCAGTACTTC. Translated: CATSDSRETQYF.

The rearrangement joins TRBV5-1 to TRBJ1-2; D might be TRBD1 (5 bases). The CDR3 is made up of 15 amino acids. V was pared by 1 base and J by 3 bases, with 13 bases between. Per germline, CDR1 SGHRS and CDR2 YFSETQ. The CDR3 here is CASSLSSGGYYGYTF. The CDR3 region has the DNA TGCGCCAGCAGCTTGTCCTCGGGGGGATACTATGGCTACACCTTC.

This clone was counted between two and nine times. This rearrangement joins TRBV10-2 to TRBJ2-7; 7 bases are shared with TRBD2. With 4 bases clipped from V and 1 base from J, the junction kept 1 base outside the gene matches. The CDR3 covers 13 residues. Per germline, CDR1 WSHSY and CDR2 SAAADI. The CDR3 loop reads CASSGRGSYEQYF. In nucleotides, the CDR3 is TGCGCCAGCAGTGGGCGGGGGTCCTACGAGCAGTACTTC.

V usage is TRBV27 and J usage is TRBJ2-5; weak D call: TRBD1 (5 bases). V was cut by 10 bases and J by 2 bases, with 17 bases left in between. This CDR3 region has 14 residues. The germline gives CDR1 MNHEY, CDR2 SMNVEV (reference sequence). The CDR3 region has the DNA TGTGCCACCGCGAAAAGGGGTCAGCAAGAGACCCAGTACTTC. Translating it yields CATAKRGQQETQYF.

This rearrangement joins TRBV2 to TRBJ2-4, with D possibly matching TRBD1 (6 bases). Trimming removed 6 bases at V and 4 bases at J, with 16 bases between. This CDR3 has 15 residues. Germline CDR1 SNHLY, CDR2 FYNNEI. This CDR3 is CASSSRGPGKNIQYF. The CDR3 DNA sequence: TGTGCCAGCAGCAGCAGGGGCCCGGGGAAAAACATTCAGTACTTC.

This chain uses TRBV6-5 with TRBJ1-2; 9 nucleotides match TRBD1. The CDR3 contains 15 residues. After removal of 6 bases from V and 3 bases from J, the junction contained 8 bases not matched to a gene. Germline loops: CDR1 MNHEY, CDR2 SVGAGI. The chain's CDR3 is CASRFPGQGDYGYTF. Written as DNA, the CDR3 is TGTGCCAGCAGATTTCCGGGACAGGGCGACTATGGCTACACCTTC.

The V and J genes are TRBV7-8 and TRBJ1-2; the match to TRBD1 covers 8 bases. Trimming took 5 bases from V and 4 from J; bases not matched to a gene: 6. This CDR3 is built from 14 residues. CDR1 and CDR2 from the germline V gene are SGHVS and FQNEAQ. The CDR3 DNA reads as TGTGCCAGCAGCGGGGACAGGAAGCGCTATGGCTACACCTTC. Translation: CASSGDRKRYGYTF.

The chain is built from TRBV4-3 and TRBJ2-1, with 7 bases aligning to TRBD2. V lost 0 bases to trimming and J lost 3 bases; unmatched junction nucleotides: 2. Germline lookup yields CDR1 LGHNA and CDR2 YSLEER. There are 15 residues in the CDR3. The CDR3 coding sequence is TGCGCCAGCAGCCAAGAGAGGGACTACTACAATGAGCAGTTCTTC. Translation gives CASSQERDYYNEQFF.

V gene TRBV28 combines with J gene TRBJ2-7, with 8 bases fitting TRBD2. This CDR3 region has 14 residues. The junction had 11 bases not matched to a gene; V was cut back by 8 bases and J by 5 bases. CDR1 is MDHEN and CDR2 is SYDVKM in the germline V gene. The CDR3 nucleotides read TGTGCCAGCGAGGACGGGGGGGCAAGGAACGAGCAGTACTTC. It translates to CASEDGGARNEQYF. The variable domain in full, with the rest retrieved from reference TRBV28 and TRBJ2-7, is DVKVTQSSRYLVKRTGEKVFLECVQDMDHENMFWYRQDPGLGLRLIYFSYDVKMKEKGDIPEGYSVSREKKERFSLILESASTNQTSMYLCASEDGGARNEQYFGPGTRLTVT.

The chain has TRBV7-9 and TRBJ1-1; D uncertain. Germline CDR1 reads SEHNR; CDR2 reads FQNEAQ (reference sequence). The CDR3 extends over 14 amino acids. Trimming took off 4 bases at V and 1 base at J, with 10 bases between the two ends. The CDR3 region is CASSSNDKNTEAFF. Written as DNA, the CDR3 is TGTGCCAGCAGCTCAAACGACAAGAACACTGAAGCTTTCTTT.

This clone was counted a few times. The chain recombines TRBV28 with TRBJ1-5; the D gene is possibly TRBD1 (6 bases). The CDR3 length is 19 residues. In germline, CDR1 is MDHEN, CDR2 SYDVKM. V was pared by 7 bases and J by 1 base, with 26 bases between. CDR3 nucleotides: TGTGCCAGCATTACCAAACAAATCAGGGGTTACGGAAGCAATCAGCCCCAGCATTTT. This sequence encodes CASITKQIRGYGSNQPQHF.

V usage is TRBV6-5 and J usage is TRBJ2-1; D perhaps matches TRBD2 (7 bases). This CDR3 comprises 15 residues. Trimming left V 7 bases short and J 0 bases short, with 13 bases between. Germline V gene lookup returns CDR1 MNHEY and CDR2 SVGAGI. CDR3 in DNA: TGTGCCAGCACCCCGGGGGGCAGCTCCTACAATGAGCAGTTCTTC. Translation gives CASTPGGSSYNEQFF.

The chain links TRBV19 to TRBJ2-7, with TRBD1 matching over 12 bases. CDR1 LNHDA and CDR2 SQIVND come from the germline V gene (reference sequence). The CDR3 consists of 13 residues. V shed 6 bases, J shed 6 bases, and the junction held 3 bases outside the gene matches. The CDR3 DNA follows: TGTGCCAGTAGCGGGACAGGGGGCGGCGAGCAGTACTTC. Protein product: CASSGTGGGEQYF.

Of note for this clone: Because the CDR3 is missing its conserved closing phenylalanine or tryptophan, this is likely a read error. This rearrangement joins TRBV28 to TRBJ1-1, with a possible D match to TRBD1 (6 bases). The CDR3 runs to 12 residues. V dropped 4 bases and J dropped 7 bases, with 10 bases sitting between them. The germline CDR1 and CDR2 sequences are MDHEN and SYDVKM. The CDR3 region is CASSSWTVEAFL. DNA for the CDR3: TGTGCCAGCAGTTCGTGGACAGTTGAAGCTTTCCTT.

V and J are TRBV29-1 and TRBJ1-2; possible D gene TRBD1, 5 bases. The CDR3 sequence is 12 residues long. Trimming stripped 6 bases from V and 4 bases from J, with 12 bases between. Germline lookup yields CDR1 SQVTM and CDR2 ANQGSEA. CDR3 in DNA: TGCAGCGTCTACGAAGGGGCCTATGGCTACACCTTC. Encoded protein: CSVYEGAYGYTF.

This clone came up a few times. The rearrangement uses TRBV24-1 and TRBJ2-1, with a possible D match to TRBD1 (7 bases). Trimming cost V 6 bases and J 3 bases, with 14 bases left between them. The CDR3 covers 15 residues. Germline CDR1 is KGHDR and CDR2 is SFDVKD. The CDR3 region is CATSRRQGLYNEQFF. CDR3 DNA: TGTGCCACCAGTAGGAGACAGGGACTCTACAATGAGCAGTTCTTC.

The table lists this clone with many counts. This CDR3 reads CASSPNGLAGGADTQYF. CDR3 nucleotides: TGTGCCAGCTCACCAAACGGACTAGCGGGGGGCGCAGATACGCAGTATTTT. V usage is TRBV18 and J usage is TRBJ2-3, with 14 bases lining up with TRBD2. CDR3 length: 17 residues. After removal of 2 bases from V and 4 bases from J, the junction contained 5 bases not matched to a gene. CDR1 and CDR2 (germline): KGHSH, LQKENI.

This chain uses TRBV28 with TRBJ2-3; D might be TRBD2 (6 bases). Germline CDR1 is MDHEN and CDR2 is SYDVKM. The CDR3 loop spans 15 amino acids. Trimming left V 5 bases short and J 2 bases short, with 14 bases between. The CDR3 nucleotides are TGTGCCAGCAGTCTCCAAGCGGGCTACACAGATACGCAGTATTTT. Residues: CASSLQAGYTDTQYF.

This clone was recorded once. The V gene is TRBV19, the J gene TRBJ2-3, with 7 positions matching TRBD2. With 3 bases clipped from V and 0 bases from J, the junction kept 0 bases outside the gene matches. Germline CDR1 and CDR2: LNHDA and SQIVND (reference sequence). CDR3 length: 14 residues. The CDR3 loop reads CASSMRESTDTQYF. DNA for the CDR3: TGTGCCAGTAGTATGCGGGAGAGCACAGATACGCAGTATTTT.

This clone is a singleton in its sample. The chain combines TRBV29-1 with TRBJ2-1, with D perhaps matching TRBD1 (6 bases). The germline CDR1 and CDR2 sequences are SQVTM and ANQGSEA. V was clipped by 7 bases and J by 3 bases, with 16 bases between them. The CDR3 has 14 residues. CDR3 nucleotides: TGCAGCGGCCAGGACAGTTCTATCTACAATGAGCAGTTCTTC. Translating it yields CSGQDSSIYNEQFF.